Shown below are 4 T cell receptor beta chains from a single sample sequenced in a study of CD8 T cells in ankylosing spondylitis. TCRdb reprocessed the 5' RACE reads via MiXCR and lists one record per CDR3 protein. The sample has just under 95,000 distinct CDR3 sequences; about 8.1% are singletons. Sequenced material: blood, either unsorted or a sorted T cell fraction (not recorded which). The receptors shown here come from a male donor with ankylosing spondylitis or in good health (not recorded which).

The table lists this clonotype with many counts. V and J are TRBV15 and TRBJ2-1; TRBD2 aligns across 7 bases. The germline V gene has CDR1 LNHNV and CDR2 YYDKDF (reference sequence). V was clipped by 0 bases and J by 4 bases; unmatched bases: 6. The CDR3 runs to 16 residues. The DNA for the CDR3 is TGTGCCACCAGCAGAGATTACGGGGGGAGATACAATGAGCAGTTCTTC. It encodes CATSRDYGGRYNEQFF.

The sample holds many counts of this clonotype. The V and J genes are TRBV27 and TRBJ1-6, with D tentatively TRBD1 (5 bases). The CDR3 runs to 14 residues. CDR1 and CDR2 from the germline V gene are MNHEY and SMNVEV (reference sequence). Trimming removed 9 bases from V and 8 bases from J, with 17 bases in between. This CDR3 reads CASTEGPGYSPLHF. CDR3 sequence (DNA): TGTGCCAGTACGGAGGGGCCAGGTTATTCACCCCTCCACTTT.

This clonotype was counted ten times or more. The chain recombines TRBV28 with TRBJ2-2; 10 bases match TRBD1. Germline CDR1 and CDR2: MDHEN and SYDVKM. The trim removed 2 bases at V and 7 bases at J, leaving 4 bases unmatched. This CDR3 is 15 amino acids long. The CDR3 loop is CASSLPGQGIGELFF. In DNA form, the CDR3 reads TGTGCCAGCAGTTTACCGGGACAGGGGATCGGGGAGCTGTTTTTT.

This clonotype was detected many times. This chain joins TRBV2 and TRBJ2-1, with D possibly matching TRBD2 (6 bases). The length of the CDR3 is 13 residues. The germline V and J ends were trimmed by 10 bases and 0 bases, with 10 bases remaining between them. Germline V CDR1 and CDR2: SNHLY, FYNNEI. The CDR3 protein is CAIAGPSYNEQFF. CDR3 DNA: TGTGCCATCGCGGGGCCCTCCTACAATGAGCAGTTCTTC.